The clone carrying this TCR beta chain was picked up many times. Antigen unknown. This record comes from a study of T cells in Graves' hyperthyroidism and ophthalmopathy. Germline V lookup: CDR1 SEHNR, CDR2 FQNEAQ (reference sequence). The CDR3 extends over 12 amino acids. V was clipped by 1 base and J by 6 bases, with 7 bases between them. For ophthalmopathy patients, the Clinical Activity Score was at least 3 and the NOSPECS grade at least 4; duration was under 3 months. Diagnoses were established using clinical symptoms, serum thyroxine and TRAb, thyroid ultrasound and orbital computed tomography. TCR beta CDR3 regions were amplified from RNA transcripts. Using the HTBI primer set, a first-round RT-PCR was run on the TCR CDR3. TCRdb re-derived calls from the multiplex PCR reads in MiXCR, one entry per CDR3 protein. There are 530,000 or so distinct CDR3 sequences in the sample; roughly 24% occur only once, and roughly 10% lies in the top ten.

Findings of the study overall: It was a median approximately six months before onset that the model predicted ophthalmopathy. Most thyroid clonotypes expanded above 0.001 were also detected in blood.

Material: blood. This TCR was recovered from a woman aged 25-40 years with Graves' ophthalmopathy. The chain recombines TRBV7-9 with TRBJ2-7; D unresolved. The CDR3 loop reads CASSLGSSEQYF. CDR3 coding DNA: TGTGCCAGCAGCTTAGGGTCGAGCGAGCAGTACTTC.